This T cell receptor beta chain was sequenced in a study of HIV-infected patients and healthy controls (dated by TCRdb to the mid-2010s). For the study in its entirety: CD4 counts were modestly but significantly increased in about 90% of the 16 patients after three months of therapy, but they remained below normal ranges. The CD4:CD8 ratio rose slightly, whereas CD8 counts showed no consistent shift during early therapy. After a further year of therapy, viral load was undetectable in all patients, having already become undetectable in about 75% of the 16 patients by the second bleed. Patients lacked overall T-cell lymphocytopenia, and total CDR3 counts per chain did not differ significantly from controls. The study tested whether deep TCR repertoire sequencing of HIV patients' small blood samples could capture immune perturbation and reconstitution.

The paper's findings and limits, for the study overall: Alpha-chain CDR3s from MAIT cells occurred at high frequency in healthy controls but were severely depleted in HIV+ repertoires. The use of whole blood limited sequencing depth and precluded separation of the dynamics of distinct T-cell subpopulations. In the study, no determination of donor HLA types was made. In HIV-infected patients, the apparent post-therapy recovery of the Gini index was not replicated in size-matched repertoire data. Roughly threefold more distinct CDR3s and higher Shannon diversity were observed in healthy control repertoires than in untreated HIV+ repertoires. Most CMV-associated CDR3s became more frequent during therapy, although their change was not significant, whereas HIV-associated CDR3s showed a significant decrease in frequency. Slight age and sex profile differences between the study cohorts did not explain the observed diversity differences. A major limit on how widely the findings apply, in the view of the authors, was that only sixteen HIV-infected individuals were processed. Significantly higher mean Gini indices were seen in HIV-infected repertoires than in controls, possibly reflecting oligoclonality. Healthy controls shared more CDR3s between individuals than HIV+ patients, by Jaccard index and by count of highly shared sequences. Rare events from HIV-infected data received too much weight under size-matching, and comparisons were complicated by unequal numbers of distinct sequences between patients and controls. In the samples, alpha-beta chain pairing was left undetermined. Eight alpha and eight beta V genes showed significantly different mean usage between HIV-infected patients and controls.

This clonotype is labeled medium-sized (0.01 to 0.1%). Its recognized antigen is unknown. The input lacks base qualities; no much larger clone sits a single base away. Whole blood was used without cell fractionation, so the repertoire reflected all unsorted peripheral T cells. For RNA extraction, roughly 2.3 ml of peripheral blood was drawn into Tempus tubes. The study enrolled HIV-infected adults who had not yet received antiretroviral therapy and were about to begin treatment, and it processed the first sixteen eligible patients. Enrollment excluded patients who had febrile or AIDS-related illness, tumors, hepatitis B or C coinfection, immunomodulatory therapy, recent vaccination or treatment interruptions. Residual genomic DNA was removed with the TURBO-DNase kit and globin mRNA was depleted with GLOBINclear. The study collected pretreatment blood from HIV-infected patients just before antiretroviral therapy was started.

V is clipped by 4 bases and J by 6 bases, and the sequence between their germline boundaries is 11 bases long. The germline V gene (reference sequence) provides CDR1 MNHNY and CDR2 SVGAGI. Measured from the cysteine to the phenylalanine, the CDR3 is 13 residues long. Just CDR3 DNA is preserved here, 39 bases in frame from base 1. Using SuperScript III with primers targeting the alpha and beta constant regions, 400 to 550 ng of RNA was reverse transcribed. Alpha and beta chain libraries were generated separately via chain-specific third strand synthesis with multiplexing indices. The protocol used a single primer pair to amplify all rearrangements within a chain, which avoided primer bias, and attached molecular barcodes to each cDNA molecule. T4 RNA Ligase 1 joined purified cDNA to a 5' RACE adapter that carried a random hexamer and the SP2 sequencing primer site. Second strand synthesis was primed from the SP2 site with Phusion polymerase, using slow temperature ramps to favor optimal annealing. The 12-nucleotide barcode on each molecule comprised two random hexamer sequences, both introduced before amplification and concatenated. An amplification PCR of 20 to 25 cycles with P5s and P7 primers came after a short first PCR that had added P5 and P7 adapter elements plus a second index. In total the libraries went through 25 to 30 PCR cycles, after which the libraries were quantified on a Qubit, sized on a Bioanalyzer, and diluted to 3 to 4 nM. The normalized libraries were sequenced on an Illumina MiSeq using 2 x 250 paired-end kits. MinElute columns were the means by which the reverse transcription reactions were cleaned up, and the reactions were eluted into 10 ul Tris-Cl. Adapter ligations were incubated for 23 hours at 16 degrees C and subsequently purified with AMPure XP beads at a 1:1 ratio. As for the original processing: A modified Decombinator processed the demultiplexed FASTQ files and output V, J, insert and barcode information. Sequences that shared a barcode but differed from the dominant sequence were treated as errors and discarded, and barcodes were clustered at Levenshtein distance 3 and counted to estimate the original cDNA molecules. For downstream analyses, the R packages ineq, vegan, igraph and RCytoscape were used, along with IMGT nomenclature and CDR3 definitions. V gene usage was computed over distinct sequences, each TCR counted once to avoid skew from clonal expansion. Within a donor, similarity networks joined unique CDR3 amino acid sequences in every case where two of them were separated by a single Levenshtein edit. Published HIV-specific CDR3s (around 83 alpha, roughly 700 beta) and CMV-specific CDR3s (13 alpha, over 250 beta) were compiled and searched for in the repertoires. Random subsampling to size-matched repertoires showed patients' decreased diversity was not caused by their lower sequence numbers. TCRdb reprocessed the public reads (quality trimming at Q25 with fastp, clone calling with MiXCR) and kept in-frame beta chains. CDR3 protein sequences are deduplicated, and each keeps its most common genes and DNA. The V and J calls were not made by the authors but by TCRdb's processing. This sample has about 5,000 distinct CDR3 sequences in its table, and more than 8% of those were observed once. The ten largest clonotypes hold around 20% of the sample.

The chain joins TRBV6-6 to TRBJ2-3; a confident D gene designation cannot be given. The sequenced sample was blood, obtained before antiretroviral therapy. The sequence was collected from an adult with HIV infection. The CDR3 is CASSFGRVDTQYF. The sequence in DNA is TGTGCCAGCAGTTTTGGAAGGGTGGATACGCAGTATTTT.